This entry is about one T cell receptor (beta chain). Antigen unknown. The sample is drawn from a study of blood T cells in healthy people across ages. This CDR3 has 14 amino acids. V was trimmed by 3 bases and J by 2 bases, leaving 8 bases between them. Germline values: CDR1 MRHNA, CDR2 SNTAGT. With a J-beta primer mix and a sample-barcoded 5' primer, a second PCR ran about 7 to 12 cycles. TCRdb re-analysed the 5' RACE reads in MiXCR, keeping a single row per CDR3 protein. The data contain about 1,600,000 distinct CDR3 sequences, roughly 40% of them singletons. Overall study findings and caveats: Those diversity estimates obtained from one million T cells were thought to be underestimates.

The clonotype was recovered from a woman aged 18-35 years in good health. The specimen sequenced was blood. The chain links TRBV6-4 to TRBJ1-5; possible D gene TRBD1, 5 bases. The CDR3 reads CASSEVQGNQPQHF. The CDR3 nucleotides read TGTGCCAGCAGTGAAGTACAGGGCAATCAGCCCCAGCATTTT.